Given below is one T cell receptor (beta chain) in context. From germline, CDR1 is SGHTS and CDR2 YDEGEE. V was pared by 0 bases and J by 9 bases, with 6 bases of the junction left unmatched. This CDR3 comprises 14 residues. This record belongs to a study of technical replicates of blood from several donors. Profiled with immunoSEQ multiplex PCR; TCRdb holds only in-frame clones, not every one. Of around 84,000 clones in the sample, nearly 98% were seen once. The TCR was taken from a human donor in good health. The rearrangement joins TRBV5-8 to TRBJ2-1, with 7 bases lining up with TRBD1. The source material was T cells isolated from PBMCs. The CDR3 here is CASSLVEGASEQFF. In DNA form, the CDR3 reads TGTGCCAGCAGCTTGGTTGAGGGGGCGAGTGAGCAGTTCTTC.